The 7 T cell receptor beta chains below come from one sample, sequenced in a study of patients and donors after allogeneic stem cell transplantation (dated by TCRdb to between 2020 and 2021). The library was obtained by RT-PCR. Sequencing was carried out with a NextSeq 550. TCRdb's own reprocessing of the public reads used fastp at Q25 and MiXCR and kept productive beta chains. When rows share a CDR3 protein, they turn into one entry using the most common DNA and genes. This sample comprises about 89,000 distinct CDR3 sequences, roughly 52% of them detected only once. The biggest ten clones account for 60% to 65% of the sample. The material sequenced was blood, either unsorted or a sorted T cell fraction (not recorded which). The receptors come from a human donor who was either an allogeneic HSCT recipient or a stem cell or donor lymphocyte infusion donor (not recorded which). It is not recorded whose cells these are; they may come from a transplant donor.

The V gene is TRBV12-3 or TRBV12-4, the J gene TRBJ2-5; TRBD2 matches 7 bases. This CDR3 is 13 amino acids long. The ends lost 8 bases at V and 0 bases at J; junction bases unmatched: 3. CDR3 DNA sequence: TGTGCCAGCCGCCTAGCGGACCAAGAGACCCAGTACTTC. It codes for CASRLADQETQYF.

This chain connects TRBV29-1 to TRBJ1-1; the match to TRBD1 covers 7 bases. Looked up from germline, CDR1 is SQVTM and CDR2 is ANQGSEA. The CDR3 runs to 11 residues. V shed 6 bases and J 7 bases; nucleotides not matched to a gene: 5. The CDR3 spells CSVSGTVEAFF. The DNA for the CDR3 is TGCAGCGTGAGCGGGACAGTTGAAGCTTTCTTT.

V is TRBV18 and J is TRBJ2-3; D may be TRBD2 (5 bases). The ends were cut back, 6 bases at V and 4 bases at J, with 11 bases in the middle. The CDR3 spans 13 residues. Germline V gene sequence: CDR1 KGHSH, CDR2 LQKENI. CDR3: CASSPIASDTQYF. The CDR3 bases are TGTGCCAGCTCTCCTATAGCGTCAGATACGCAGTATTTT.

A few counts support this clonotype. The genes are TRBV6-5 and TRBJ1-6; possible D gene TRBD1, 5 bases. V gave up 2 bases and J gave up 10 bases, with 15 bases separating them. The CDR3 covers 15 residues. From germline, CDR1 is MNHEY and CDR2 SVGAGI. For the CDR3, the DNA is TGTGCCAGCAGTTACCGGTGGCAGGGCCTCTCACCCCTCCACTTT. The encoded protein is CASSYRWQGLSPLHF.

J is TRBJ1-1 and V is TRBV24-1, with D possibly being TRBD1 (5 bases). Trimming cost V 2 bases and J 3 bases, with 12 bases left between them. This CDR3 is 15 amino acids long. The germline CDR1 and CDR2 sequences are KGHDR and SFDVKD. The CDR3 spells CATSDSRVGDTEAFF. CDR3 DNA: TGTGCCACCAGTGATTCTAGGGTAGGGGACACTGAAGCTTTCTTT.

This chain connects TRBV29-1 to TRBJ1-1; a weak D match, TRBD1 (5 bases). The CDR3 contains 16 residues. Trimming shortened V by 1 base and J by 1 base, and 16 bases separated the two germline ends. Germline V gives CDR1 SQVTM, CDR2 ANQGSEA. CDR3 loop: CSVEAPGAEPNTEAFF. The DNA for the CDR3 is TGCAGCGTTGAAGCCCCCGGGGCGGAGCCGAACACTGAAGCTTTCTTT.

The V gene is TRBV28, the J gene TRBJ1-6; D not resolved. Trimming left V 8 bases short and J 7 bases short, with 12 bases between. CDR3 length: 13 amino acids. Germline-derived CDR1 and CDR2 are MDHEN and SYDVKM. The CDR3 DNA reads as TGTGCCAGCTGGGTCAGACCCAATTCACCCCTCCACTTT. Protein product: CASWVRPNSPLHF.